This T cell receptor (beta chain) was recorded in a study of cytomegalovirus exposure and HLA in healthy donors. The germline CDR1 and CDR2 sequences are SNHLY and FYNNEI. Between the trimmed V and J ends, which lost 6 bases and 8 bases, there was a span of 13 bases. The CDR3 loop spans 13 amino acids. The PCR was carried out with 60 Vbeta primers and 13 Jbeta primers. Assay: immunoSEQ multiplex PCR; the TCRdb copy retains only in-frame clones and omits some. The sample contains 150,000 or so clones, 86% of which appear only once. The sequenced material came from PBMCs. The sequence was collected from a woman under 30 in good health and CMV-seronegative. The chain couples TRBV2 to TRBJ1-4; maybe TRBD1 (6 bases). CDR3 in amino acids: CASSSGVDEKLFF. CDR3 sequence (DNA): TGTGCCAGCAGCTCAGGGGTAGACGAAAAACTGTTTTTT.